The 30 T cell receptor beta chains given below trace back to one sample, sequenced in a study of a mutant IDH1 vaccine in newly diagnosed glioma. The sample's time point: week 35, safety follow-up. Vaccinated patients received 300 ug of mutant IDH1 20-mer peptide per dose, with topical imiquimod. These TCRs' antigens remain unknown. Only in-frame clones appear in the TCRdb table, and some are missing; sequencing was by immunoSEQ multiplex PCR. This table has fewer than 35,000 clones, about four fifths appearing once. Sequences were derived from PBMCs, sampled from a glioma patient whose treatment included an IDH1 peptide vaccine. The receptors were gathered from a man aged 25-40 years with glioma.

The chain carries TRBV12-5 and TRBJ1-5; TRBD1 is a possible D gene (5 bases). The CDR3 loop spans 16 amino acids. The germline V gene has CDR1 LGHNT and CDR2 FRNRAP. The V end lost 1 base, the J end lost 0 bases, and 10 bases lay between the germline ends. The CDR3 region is CASGLDRIDSNQPQHF. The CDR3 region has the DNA TGTGCTAGTGGTTTGGACAGGATAGATAGCAATCAGCCCCAGCATTTT. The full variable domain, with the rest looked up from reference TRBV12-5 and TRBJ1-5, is DARVTQTPRHKVTEMGQEVTMRCQPILGHNTVFWYRQTMMQGLELLAYFRNRAPLDDSGMPKDRFSAEMPDATLATLKIQPSEPRDSAVYFCASGLDRIDSNQPQHFGDGTRLSIL.

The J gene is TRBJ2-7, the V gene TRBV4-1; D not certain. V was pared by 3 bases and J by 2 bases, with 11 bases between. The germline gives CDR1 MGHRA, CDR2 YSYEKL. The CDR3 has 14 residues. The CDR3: CASSQGWQTYEQYF. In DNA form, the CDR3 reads TGCGCCAGCAGCCAGGGTTGGCAGACCTACGAGCAGTACTTC.

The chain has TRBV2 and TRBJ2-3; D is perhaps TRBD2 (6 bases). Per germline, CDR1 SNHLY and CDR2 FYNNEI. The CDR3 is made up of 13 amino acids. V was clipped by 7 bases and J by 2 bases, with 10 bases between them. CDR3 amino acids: CASIRDFTDTQYF. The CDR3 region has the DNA TGTGCCAGCATACGGGACTTCACAGATACGCAGTATTTT.

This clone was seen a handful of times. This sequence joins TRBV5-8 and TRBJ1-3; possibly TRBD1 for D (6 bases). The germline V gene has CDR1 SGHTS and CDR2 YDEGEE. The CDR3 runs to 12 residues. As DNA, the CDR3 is TGTGCTGACGCAGGGGCCGGAAACACCATATATTTT. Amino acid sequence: CADAGAGNTIYF.

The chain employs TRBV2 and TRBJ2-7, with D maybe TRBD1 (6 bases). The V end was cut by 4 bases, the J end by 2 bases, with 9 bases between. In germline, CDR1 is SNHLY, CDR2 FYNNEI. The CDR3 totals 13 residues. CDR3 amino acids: CASSGHRAYEQYF. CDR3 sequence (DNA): TGTGCCAGCAGTGGTCACAGGGCCTACGAGCAGTACTTC.

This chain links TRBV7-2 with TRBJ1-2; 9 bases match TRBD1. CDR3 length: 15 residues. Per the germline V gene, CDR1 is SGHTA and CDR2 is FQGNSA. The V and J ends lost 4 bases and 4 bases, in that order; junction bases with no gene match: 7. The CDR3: CASSSGQGEVYGYTF. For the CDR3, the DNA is TGTGCCAGCAGCTCGGGACAGGGAGAAGTCTATGGCTACACCTTC.

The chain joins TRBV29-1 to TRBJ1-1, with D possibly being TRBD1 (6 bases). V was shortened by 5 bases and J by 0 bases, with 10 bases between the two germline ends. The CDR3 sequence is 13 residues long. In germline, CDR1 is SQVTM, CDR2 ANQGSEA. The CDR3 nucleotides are TGCAGCGTTAGGGGGGGGGTGAACACTGAAGCTTTCTTT. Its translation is CSVRGGVNTEAFF.

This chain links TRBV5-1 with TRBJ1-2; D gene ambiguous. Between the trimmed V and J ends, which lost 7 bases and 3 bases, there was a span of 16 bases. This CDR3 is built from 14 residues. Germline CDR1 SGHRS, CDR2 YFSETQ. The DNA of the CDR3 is TGCGCCAGCGGTCGATCGGAGGGATACTATGGCTACACCTTC. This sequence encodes CASGRSEGYYGYTF.

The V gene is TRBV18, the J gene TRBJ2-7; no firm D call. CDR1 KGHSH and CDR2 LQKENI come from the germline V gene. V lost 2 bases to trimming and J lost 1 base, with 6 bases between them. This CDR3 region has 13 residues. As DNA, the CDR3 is TGTGCCAGCTCACCAGGAGCTTCCTACGAGCAGTACTTC. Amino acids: CASSPGASYEQYF. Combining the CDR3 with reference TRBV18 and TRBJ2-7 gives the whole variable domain NAGVMQNPRHLVRRRGQEARLRCSPMKGHSHVYWYRQLPEEGLKFMVYLQKENIIDESGMPKERFSAEFPKEGPSILRIQQVVRGDSAAYFCASSPGASYEQYFGPGTRLTVT.

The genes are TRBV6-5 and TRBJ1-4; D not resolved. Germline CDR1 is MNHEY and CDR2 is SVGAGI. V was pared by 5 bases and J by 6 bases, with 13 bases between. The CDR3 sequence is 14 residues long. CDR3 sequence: CASSIGSGYEKLFF. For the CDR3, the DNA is TGTGCCAGCAGTATTGGGTCGGGGTATGAAAAACTGTTTTTT.

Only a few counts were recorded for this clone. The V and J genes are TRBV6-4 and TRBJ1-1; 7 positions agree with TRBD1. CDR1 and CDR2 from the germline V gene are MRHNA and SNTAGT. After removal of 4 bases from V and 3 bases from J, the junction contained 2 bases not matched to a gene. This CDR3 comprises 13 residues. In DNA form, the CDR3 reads TGTGCCAGCAGTGGACAGGGCGACACTGAAGCTTTCTTT. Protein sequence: CASSGQGDTEAFF.

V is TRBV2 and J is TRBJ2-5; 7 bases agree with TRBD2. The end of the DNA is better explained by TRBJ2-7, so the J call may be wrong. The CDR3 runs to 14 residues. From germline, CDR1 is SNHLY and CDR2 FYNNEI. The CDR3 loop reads CASTVSGVGVEQYF. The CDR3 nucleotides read TGTGCCAGCACGGTGAGCGGGGTGGGCGTCGAGCAGTACTTC.

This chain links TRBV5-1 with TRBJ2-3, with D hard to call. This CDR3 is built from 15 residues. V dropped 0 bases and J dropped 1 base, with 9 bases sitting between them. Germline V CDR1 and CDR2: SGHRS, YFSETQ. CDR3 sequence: CASSLAPAGTDTQYF. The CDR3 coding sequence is TGCGCCAGCAGCTTGGCCCCCGCTGGCACAGATACGCAGTATTTT.

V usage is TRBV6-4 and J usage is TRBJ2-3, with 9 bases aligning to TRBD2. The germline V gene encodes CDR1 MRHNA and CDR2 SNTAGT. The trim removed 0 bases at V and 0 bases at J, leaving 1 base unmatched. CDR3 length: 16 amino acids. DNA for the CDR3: TGTGCCAGCAGTGACTCTGCGGGAGGGAGCACAGATACGCAGTATTTT. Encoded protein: CASSDSAGGSTDTQYF.

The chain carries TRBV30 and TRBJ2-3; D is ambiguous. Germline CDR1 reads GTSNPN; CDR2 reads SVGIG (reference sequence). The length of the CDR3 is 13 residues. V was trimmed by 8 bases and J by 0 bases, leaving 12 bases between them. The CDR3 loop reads CARTWGSTDTQYF. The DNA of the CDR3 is TGTGCCCGTACATGGGGAAGCACAGATACGCAGTATTTT.

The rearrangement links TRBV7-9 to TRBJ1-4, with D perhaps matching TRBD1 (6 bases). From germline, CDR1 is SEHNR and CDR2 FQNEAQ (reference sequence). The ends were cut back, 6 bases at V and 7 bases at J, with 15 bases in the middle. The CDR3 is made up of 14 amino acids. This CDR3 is CASRAQGVGEKLFF. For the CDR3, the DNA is TGTGCCAGCAGGGCACAGGGAGTAGGTGAAAAACTGTTTTTT.

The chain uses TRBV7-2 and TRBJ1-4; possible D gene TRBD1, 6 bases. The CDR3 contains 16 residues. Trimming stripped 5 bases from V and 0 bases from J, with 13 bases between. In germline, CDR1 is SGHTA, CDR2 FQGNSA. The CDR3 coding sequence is TGTGCCAGCAGCCCTCGGACAGCCGCAACTAATGAAAAACTGTTTTTT. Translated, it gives CASSPRTAATNEKLFF.

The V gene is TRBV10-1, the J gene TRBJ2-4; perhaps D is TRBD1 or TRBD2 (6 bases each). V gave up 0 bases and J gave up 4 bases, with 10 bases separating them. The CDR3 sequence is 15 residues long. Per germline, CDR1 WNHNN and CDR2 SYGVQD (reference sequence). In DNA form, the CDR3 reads TGCGCCAGCAGTGAGTCGAGAGGGGGGAAAAACATTCAGTACTTC. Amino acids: CASSESRGGKNIQYF.

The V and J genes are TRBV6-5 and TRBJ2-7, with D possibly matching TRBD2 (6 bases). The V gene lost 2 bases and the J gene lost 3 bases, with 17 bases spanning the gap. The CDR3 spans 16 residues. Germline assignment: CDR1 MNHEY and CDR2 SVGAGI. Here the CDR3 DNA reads TGTGCCAGCAGTTACAAGCCCGGGACTGAACGCTACGAGCAGTACTTC. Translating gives CASSYKPGTERYEQYF.

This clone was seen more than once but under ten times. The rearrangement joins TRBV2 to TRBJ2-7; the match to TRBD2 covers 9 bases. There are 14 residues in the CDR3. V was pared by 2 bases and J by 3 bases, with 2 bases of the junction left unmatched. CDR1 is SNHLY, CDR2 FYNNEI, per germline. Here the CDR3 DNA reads TGTGCCAGCAGTGAACGCGGGAGGGTCTACGAGCAGTACTTC. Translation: CASSERGRVYEQYF.

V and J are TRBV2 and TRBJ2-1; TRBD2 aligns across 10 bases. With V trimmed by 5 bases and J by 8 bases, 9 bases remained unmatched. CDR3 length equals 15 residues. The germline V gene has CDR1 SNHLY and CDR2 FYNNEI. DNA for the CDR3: TGTGCCAGCAGTCCTGGAGCGGGAGGGTACTATGAGCAGTTCTTC. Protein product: CASSPGAGGYYEQFF.

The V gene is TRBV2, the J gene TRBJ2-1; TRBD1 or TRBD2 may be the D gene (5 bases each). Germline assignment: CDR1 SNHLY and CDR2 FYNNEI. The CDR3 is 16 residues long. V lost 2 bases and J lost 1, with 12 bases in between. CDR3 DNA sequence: TGTGCCAGCAGTGAACTTGGGGGAGATTCCTACAATGAGCAGTTCTTC. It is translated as CASSELGGDSYNEQFF.

CDR3 coding DNA: TGTGCCAGTAGTATTCTCGGACCAAGATCCTACGAGCAGTACTTC. Translating it yields CASSILGPRSYEQYF. The rearrangement joins TRBV19 to TRBJ2-7; D unresolved. The ends were cut back, 3 bases at V and 1 base at J, with 13 bases in the middle. Per the germline V gene, CDR1 is LNHDA and CDR2 is SQIVND (reference sequence). The CDR3 is 15 residues long. Together with reference TRBV19 and TRBJ2-7, the CDR3 gives the full variable domain: DGGITQSPKYLFRKEGQNVTLSCEQNLNHDAMYWYRQDPGQGLRLIYYSQIVNDFQKGDIAEGYSVSREKKESFPLTVTSAQKNPTAFYLCASSILGPRSYEQYFGPGTRLTVT.

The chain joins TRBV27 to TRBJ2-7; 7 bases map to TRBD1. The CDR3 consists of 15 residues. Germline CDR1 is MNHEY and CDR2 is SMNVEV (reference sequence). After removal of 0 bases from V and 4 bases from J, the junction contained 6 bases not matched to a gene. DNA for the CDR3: TGTGCCAGCAGTTTATCCTGGACAGGATTTTACGAGCAGTACTTC. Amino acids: CASSLSWTGFYEQYF.

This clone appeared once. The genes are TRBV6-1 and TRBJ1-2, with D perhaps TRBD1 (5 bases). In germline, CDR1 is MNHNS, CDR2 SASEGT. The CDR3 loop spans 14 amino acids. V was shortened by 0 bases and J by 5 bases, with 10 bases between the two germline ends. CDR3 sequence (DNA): TGTGCCAGCAGTGAAGCGGGGGGGTCGTATGGCTACACCTTC. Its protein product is CASSEAGGSYGYTF.

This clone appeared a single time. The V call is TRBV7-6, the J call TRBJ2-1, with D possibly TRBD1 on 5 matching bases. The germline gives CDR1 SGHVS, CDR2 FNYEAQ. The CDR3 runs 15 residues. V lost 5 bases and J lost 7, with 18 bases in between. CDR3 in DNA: TGTGCCAGCAGCCCATGGTCTGCAGGGCCGAATGAGCAGTTCTTC. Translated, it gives CASSPWSAGPNEQFF.

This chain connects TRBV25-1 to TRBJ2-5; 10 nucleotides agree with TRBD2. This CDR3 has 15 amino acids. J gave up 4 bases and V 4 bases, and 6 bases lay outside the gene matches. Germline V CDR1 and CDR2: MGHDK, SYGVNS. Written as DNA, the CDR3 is TGTGCCAGCAGTGTTTCAGCGGGAGGGCGAGAGACCCAGTACTTC. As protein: CASSVSAGGRETQYF.

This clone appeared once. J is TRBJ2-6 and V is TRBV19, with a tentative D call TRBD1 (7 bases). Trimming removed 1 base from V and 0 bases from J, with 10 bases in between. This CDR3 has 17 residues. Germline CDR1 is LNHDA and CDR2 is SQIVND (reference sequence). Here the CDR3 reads CASSIARGDSGANVLTF. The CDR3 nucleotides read TGTGCCAGTAGTATAGCCAGGGGGGACTCTGGGGCCAACGTCCTGACTTTC.

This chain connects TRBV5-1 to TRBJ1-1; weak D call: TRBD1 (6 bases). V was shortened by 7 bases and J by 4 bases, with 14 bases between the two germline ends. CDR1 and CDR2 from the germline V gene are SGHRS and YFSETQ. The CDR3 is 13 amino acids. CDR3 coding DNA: TGCGCCAGCCGCCAACCGGGGGCCACTGAAGCTTTCTTT. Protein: CASRQPGATEAFF.

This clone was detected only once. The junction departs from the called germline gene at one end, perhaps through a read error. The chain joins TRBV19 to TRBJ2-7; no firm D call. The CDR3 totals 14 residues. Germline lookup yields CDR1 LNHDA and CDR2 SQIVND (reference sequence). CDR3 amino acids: CASSIRPGSYEQCF. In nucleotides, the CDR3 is TGTGCCAGTAGTATAAGGCCCGGGTCCTACGAGCAGTGCTTC. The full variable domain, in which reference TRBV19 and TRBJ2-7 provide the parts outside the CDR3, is DGGITQSPKYLFRKEGQNVTLSCEQNLNHDAMYWYRQDPGQGLRLIYYSQIVNDFQKGDIAEGYSVSREKKESFPLTVTSAQKNPTAFYLCASSIRPGSYEQCFGPGTRLTVT.